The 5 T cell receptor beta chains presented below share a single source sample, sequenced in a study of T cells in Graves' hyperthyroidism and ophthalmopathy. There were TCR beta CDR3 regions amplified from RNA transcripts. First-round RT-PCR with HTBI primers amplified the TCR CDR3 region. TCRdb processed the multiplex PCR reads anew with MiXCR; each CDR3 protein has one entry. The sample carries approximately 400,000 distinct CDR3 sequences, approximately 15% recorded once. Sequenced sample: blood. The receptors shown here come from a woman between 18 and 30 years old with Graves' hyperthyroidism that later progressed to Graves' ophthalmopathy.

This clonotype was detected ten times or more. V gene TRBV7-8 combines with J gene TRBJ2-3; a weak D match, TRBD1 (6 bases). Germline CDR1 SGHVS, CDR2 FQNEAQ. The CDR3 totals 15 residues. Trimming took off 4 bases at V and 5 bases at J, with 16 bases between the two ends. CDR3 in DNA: TGTGCCAGCAGCTCGTCTCCCGGGACACTAGATACGCAGTATTTT. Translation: CASSSSPGTLDTQYF.

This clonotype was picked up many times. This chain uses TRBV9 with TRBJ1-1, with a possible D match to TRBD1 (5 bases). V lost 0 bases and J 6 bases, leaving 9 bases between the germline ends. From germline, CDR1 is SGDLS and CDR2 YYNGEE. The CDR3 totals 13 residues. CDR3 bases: TGTGCCAGCAGCGTAGCTGGGACTTCTGAAGCTTTCTTT. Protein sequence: CASSVAGTSEAFF.

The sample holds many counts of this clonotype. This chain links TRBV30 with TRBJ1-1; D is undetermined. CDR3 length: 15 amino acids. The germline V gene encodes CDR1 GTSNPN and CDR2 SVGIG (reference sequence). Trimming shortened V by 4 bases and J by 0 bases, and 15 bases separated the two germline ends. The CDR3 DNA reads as TGTGCCTGGACCCTATTAGGGCAGGTGAACACTGAAGCTTTCTTT. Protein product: CAWTLLGQVNTEAFF.

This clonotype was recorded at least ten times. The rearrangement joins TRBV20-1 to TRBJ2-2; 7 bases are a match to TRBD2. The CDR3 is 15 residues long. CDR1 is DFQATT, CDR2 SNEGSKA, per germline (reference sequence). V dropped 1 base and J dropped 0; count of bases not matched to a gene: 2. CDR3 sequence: CSARVGGANTGELFF. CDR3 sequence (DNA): TGCAGTGCTAGAGTGGGGGGGGCGAACACCGGGGAGCTGTTTTTT.

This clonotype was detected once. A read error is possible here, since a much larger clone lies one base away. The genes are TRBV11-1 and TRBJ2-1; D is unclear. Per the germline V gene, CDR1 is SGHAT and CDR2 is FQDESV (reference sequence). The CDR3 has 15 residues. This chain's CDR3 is CAGSFSPVGYNEQFF. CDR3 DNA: TGTGCCGGCAGCTTCTCACCCGTGGGATACAATGAGCAGTTCTTC.